These 15 T cell receptor beta chains came from one sample sequenced in a study of blood T cell repertoires in COVID-19. Assay used: immunoSEQ multiplex PCR; TCRdb lists only in-frame clones, some missing. This repertoire shows some 510,000 clones, roughly 90% found once; its top ten account for 1.5% to 2%. What was sequenced was PBMCs or T cells enriched from blood (not recorded which). Every receptor here comes from a middle-aged woman who had recovered from COVID-19.

J is TRBJ2-2 and V is TRBV11-2; D is undetermined. The germline gives CDR1 SGHAT, CDR2 FQNNGV. V was shortened by 5 bases and J by 7 bases, with 23 bases between the two germline ends. The CDR3 has 17 residues. DNA of the CDR3: TGTGCCAGCAGCCCAGAGATTAGTCAGACTTTGGGCGGGGAGCTGTTTTTT. Its protein is CASSPEISQTLGGELFF.

The chain is built from TRBV5-1 and TRBJ2-3; 8 bases line up with TRBD2. CDR1 and CDR2 from the germline V gene are SGHRS and YFSETQ. The CDR3 is 16 residues long. V lost 5 bases, J lost 4 bases, and 12 bases stayed unmatched. For the CDR3, the DNA is TGCGCCAGCAGGGGCCGGCTAGCGGGCGTAGCAGATACGCAGTATTTT. Its translation: CASRGRLAGVADTQYF.

Turning to this clone: The sample holds other DNA sequences that translate to the same CDR3. The CDR3 loop reads CASSSGQPYGYTF. The DNA of the CDR3 is TGTGCCAGCAGCTCAGGACAGCCTTATGGCTACACCTTC. The chain is built from TRBV7-9 and TRBJ1-2, with D possibly TRBD1 on 6 matching bases. V lost 4 bases, J lost 5 bases, and 11 bases lay in between. Per the germline V gene, CDR1 is SEHNR and CDR2 is FQNEAQ (reference sequence). The CDR3 is 13 residues long.

The chain links TRBV4-1 to TRBJ2-1; TRBD1 is a possible D gene (6 bases). Trimming stripped 2 bases from V and 15 bases from J, with 17 bases between. The CDR3 spans 13 residues. Germline CDR1 is MGHRA and CDR2 is YSYEKL. CDR3: CASSQSRDIPSFF. CDR3 sequence (DNA): TGCGCCAGCAGCCAATCTAGGGACATACCCTCGTTCTTC.

The V and J genes are TRBV18 and TRBJ1-2; 8 nucleotides agree with TRBD1. The CDR3 length is 15 residues. After removal of 6 bases from V and 4 bases from J, the junction contained 10 bases not matched to a gene. Germline values: CDR1 KGHSH, CDR2 LQKENI. The CDR3 bases are TGTGCCAGCTCCCAAGCAGGACAGGGTGGCTATGGCTACACCTTC. Translating gives CASSQAGQGGYGYTF.

A note on this clone: The same CDR3 can be traced to other DNA sequences in this sample. CDR3 residues: CASSISGSSYNEQFF. For the CDR3, the DNA is TGTGCCAGCAGTATTAGCGGGAGCTCCTACAATGAGCAGTTCTTC. The rearrangement links TRBV9 to TRBJ2-1; 9 bases line up with TRBD2. The length of the CDR3 is 15 residues. Looked up from germline, CDR1 is SGDLS and CDR2 is YYNGEE. Germline trimming cut 5 bases from V and 0 bases from J; bases unmatched to any gene: 3.

V gene TRBV7-8 combines with J gene TRBJ1-1; D is unclear. Germline values: CDR1 SGHVS, CDR2 FQNEAQ. CDR3 size: 15 residues. Between the trimmed V and J ends, which lost 3 bases and 0 bases, there was a span of 11 bases. CDR3 loop: CASSFSNTVNTEAFF. DNA of the CDR3: TGTGCCAGCAGCTTCTCGAACACAGTGAACACTGAAGCTTTCTTT.

V usage is TRBV13 and J usage is TRBJ2-3; the match to TRBD2 covers 16 bases. This CDR3 is built from 18 residues. Per germline, CDR1 PRHDT and CDR2 FYEKMQ (reference sequence). J was trimmed by 5 bases and V by 5 bases; bases with no gene match: 10. This chain's CDR3 is CASSQGTSGRAPRDTQYF. The CDR3 DNA is TGTGCCAGCAGCCAGGGGACTAGCGGGAGGGCCCCACGAGATACGCAGTATTTT.

The V gene is TRBV19, the J gene TRBJ1-5; a possible D gene is TRBD1 (5 bases). The CDR3 spans 16 residues. V gave up 1 base and J gave up 2 bases, with 12 bases separating them. In germline, CDR1 is LNHDA, CDR2 SQIVND (reference sequence). The CDR3 nucleotides are TGTGCCAGTAGTATAGGGAAGGGGTATGGCAATCAGCCCCAGCATTTT. Translated, it gives CASSIGKGYGNQPQHF.

In DNA form, the CDR3 reads TGCGCCAGCAGCCAGCAGACAGGGTATAACTATGGCTACACCTTC. Amino acid sequence: CASSQQTGYNYGYTF. The J gene is TRBJ1-2, the V gene TRBV4-1, with 7 bases lining up with TRBD1. Germline assignment: CDR1 MGHRA and CDR2 YSYEKL. Trimming at V came to 3 bases and at J to 1 base, leaving 5 bases not matched to a gene. This CDR3 spans 15 amino acids.

This chain links TRBV4-3 with TRBJ2-1, with TRBD2 matching 7 bases. Germline V lookup: CDR1 LGHNA, CDR2 YSLEER. The CDR3 is made up of 16 amino acids. The V gene end was trimmed by 3 bases and the J gene end by 9 bases; junction bases not matched to a gene: 14. The CDR3 sequence is CASSQAGGGRGPEQFF. In nucleotides, the CDR3 is TGCGCCAGCAGCCAGGCTGGAGGCGGGAGAGGTCCTGAGCAGTTCTTC.

This chain joins TRBV11-2 and TRBJ2-1, with 12 bases that match TRBD2. The CDR3 is made up of 15 amino acids. Germline CDR1 and CDR2: SGHAT and FQNNGV. V lost 4 bases to trimming and J lost 4 bases; unmatched junction nucleotides: 2. The CDR3: CASSSLAGGYNEQFF. Here the CDR3 DNA reads TGTGCCAGCAGCTCCCTAGCGGGAGGGTACAATGAGCAGTTCTTC.

The rearrangement uses TRBV7-2 and TRBJ2-1, with 7 bases aligning to TRBD1. The CDR3 loop spans 15 amino acids. Germline CDR1 SGHTA, CDR2 FQGNSA. J gave up 7 bases and V 3 bases, and 9 bases lay outside the gene matches. The CDR3 loop reads CASSFETGVYNEQFF. In nucleotides, the CDR3 is TGTGCCAGCAGCTTTGAAACAGGGGTGTATAATGAGCAGTTCTTC.

The chain is built from TRBV7-2 and TRBJ1-1; TRBD1 is a possible D gene (5 bases). V was trimmed by 1 base and J by 4 bases, leaving 13 bases between them. Germline CDR1 reads SGHTA; CDR2 reads FQGNSA. The CDR3 consists of 15 residues. The CDR3 nucleotides are TGTGCCAGCAGCTTAGTTGGGGCGTCTCCCACTGAAGCTTTCTTT. This gives the protein CASSLVGASPTEAFF. The variable domain in full, with the rest retrieved from reference TRBV7-2 and TRBJ1-1, is GAGVSQSPSNKVTEKGKDVELRCDPISGHTALYWYRQSLGQGLEFLIYFQGNSAPDKSGLPSDRFSAERTGGSVSTLTIQRTQQEDSAVYLCASSLVGASPTEAFFGQGTRLTVV.

The chain carries TRBV5-4 and TRBJ1-2, with TRBD1 identical over 9 bases. The CDR3 runs 17 residues. Per germline, CDR1 SGHNT and CDR2 YYREEE (reference sequence). The V and J ends lost 0 bases and 6 bases, in that order; junction bases with no gene match: 12. CDR3 sequence reads: CASSLVYSGTGMHGYTF. The CDR3 nucleotides are TGTGCCAGCAGCTTGGTCTACTCCGGGACAGGGATGCATGGCTACACCTTC.